This TCR beta chain was found in a study of shared clonotypes between healthy human individuals. The CDR3 is made up of 16 amino acids. Germline V lookup: CDR1 MDHEN, CDR2 SYDVKM. V lost 5 bases and J 5 bases, leaving 18 bases between the germline ends. Data came from immunoSEQ multiplex PCR; TCRdb stores just in-frame clones and leaves some out. The sample shows roughly 320,000 clones, around 86% of them seen only once. The TCR originated in a man younger than 30 in good health. V is TRBV28 and J is TRBJ1-4; D is possibly TRBD1 (5 bases). The sample taken for sequencing was memory CD8+ T cells sorted from blood. Sample subset: CD45RO+ cells pooled with CCR7-negative TemRA cells. CDR3 amino acids: CASSRPLEGMNEKLFF. The CDR3 bases are TGTGCCAGCAGTCGTCCCCTGGAGGGGATGAATGAAAAACTGTTTTTT.